The rows below give T cell receptor beta chains drawn from one sample of a study of T cells in Graves' hyperthyroidism and ophthalmopathy. TCRdb called the multiplex PCR reads again in MiXCR, with one record for every CDR3 protein. The sample shows hundreds of thousands of distinct CDR3 sequences, about 25% of them seen only once. The sample comprised blood. These receptors all come from a woman in her 40s with Graves' ophthalmopathy. CDR3s include the opening cysteine and the closing phenylalanine or tryptophan.

>TRBJ2-3|TRBV28
CASSFSLGQGGTDTQYF
>TRBJ2-5|TRBV20-1
CSARLTSGQETQYF
>TRBJ1-2|TRBV9
CASSDPGTGDNYGYTF
>TRBJ1-4|TRBV12-3/TRBV12-4
CASSFQGRGVKLFF
>TRBJ2-7|TRBV7-2
CATRDPGQGADEQYF
>TRBJ1-6|TRBV12-3/TRBV12-4
CASTVTAVPSPLHF
>TRBJ1-1|TRBV4-2
CATKGTGMNTEAFF
>TRBJ2-5|TRBV6-5
CASSLNSPWETQYF
>TRBJ2-5|TRBV27
CASSISNERQTQYF
>TRBJ1-1|TRBV6-2/TRBV6-3
CASSPDPRRNTEAFF
>TRBJ2-7|TRBV27
CASSSHDREYEQYF
>TRBJ2-5|TRBV11-2
CATSLMRETQYF
>TRBJ2-5|TRBV28
CASSYSAVETQYF
>TRBJ1-2|TRBV6-1
CASSVQQGALTF
>TRBJ1-1|TRBV28
CASSFGSISEAFF
>TRBJ2-7|TRBV7-2
CASSFLLSYEQYF
>TRBJ1-5|TRBV28
CASRGGQGLPQHF
>TRBJ1-3|TRBV3-1
CASSQGAGFGNTIYF
>TRBJ2-7|TRBV19
CASSSAGDEQYF
>TRBJ2-7|TRBV4-1
CASSHSGTGDTYEQYF
>TRBJ1-1|TRBV19
CASRINTGSAEAFF
>TRBJ1-5|TRBV12-3/TRBV12-4
CASSLSGRGEQPQHF
>TRBJ2-6|TRBV20-1
CSASRSGANVLTF
>TRBJ1-5|TRBV28
CASSWDRGHYQPQHF
>TRBJ2-7|TRBV5-1
CASSLYFGSYEQYF
>TRBJ2-2|TRBV12-3/TRBV12-4
CASTPWEREGPTGELFF
>TRBJ2-7|TRBV28
CASSAQTRLAEQYF
>TRBJ1-2|TRBV6-2/TRBV6-3
CASARAGSDGYTF
>TRBJ1-1|TRBV28
CASSLSWLGTEAFF
>TRBJ2-5|TRBV29-1
CSCRFQETQYF
>TRBJ1-6|TRBV9
CASSAYNSPLHF
>TRBJ1-3|TRBV25-1
CASSTQFLSGGSGNTIYF
>TRBJ2-7|TRBV18
CASSPGTGVFYEQYF
>TRBJ2-7|TRBV4-2
CASSQEWTSEYEQYF
>TRBJ1-3|TRBV9
CASSVAGGNTIYF
>TRBJ2-5|TRBV4-1
CASSQDGGLAETQYF
>TRBJ2-7|TRBV20-1
CSARDIGPSGSFEQYF
>TRBJ1-6|TRBV20-1
CSAPLSTVGTWASPLHF
>TRBJ1-5|TRBV5-6
CASSLWVNSNQPQHF
>TRBJ2-7|TRBV20-1
CSARELAGVYEQYF
>TRBJ2-6|TRBV27
CASRLGFSGANVLTF
>TRBJ1-1|TRBV27
CASYSRPKNTEAFF
>TRBJ1-3|TRBV29-1
CSVATGGYGNTIYF
>TRBJ2-5|TRBV10-3
CAIGPREETRYF
>TRBJ1-1|TRBV28
CASSFIGPNTEAFF
>TRBJ2-7|TRBV28
CASSLPTSGASYEQYF
>TRBJ2-2|TRBV4-1
CASSQPDTYTGELFF
>TRBJ1-1|TRBV29-1
CSVDRGNTEAFF
>TRBJ2-7|TRBV4-2
CASSQDRGEGSYEQYF
>TRBJ2-1|TRBV30
CAWSFYIAGMEEQFF
>TRBJ2-7|TRBV7-9
CASSLGQAPYGQYF